This T cell receptor (beta chain) was found in a study of siplizumab effects on memory and regulatory T cells. Here immunoSEQ multiplex PCR was the method, and the copy in TCRdb shows in-frame clones only, minus some. The data show 100,000 or so clones, with more than 85% seen just once and 0.14% to 0.15% held by the top ten. Worth noting for this clone: Its antigen is currently unknown.

Regarding the study as a whole: The study found that mappable alloreactive CD4+ clones averaged about 70% Treg-derived with siplizumab and approximately 28% in controls.

CDR3 size: 14 residues. Sequencing was carried out using CD4+ T cells sorted from blood. V and J are TRBV1 and TRBJ1-1; the table's D call of TRBD1 was not tested on the DNA. TRBV1 is listed as a pseudogene. The TCR was taken from a human donor in good health. CDR3 region: CTTTGGNPNTEAFF. In DNA form, the CDR3 reads TGCACCACAACAGGGGGCAATCCGAACACTGAAGCTTTCTTT.